The clone carrying this T cell receptor beta chain was counted many times. Antigen specificity is unknown. The sample belongs to a study of T cells after yellow fever vaccination. At the level of the study: Fractions of low cell number were prepared using SMART-Seq v4 Ultra Low Input. The study, taken as a whole, reports: A secondary response was less intense yet reached its peak sooner, at day 5 versus 15.

TCRdb re-analysed the 5' RACE reads in MiXCR, keeping a single row per CDR3 protein. This sample has some 560,000 distinct CDR3 sequences, with around a sixth found just once. CDR3 length: 14 residues. Trimming cost V 5 bases and J 4 bases; bases outside gene matches: 5. Germline CDR1 and CDR2: MNHNS and SASEGT. Source: PBMCs, taken 5 to 6 days after the first yellow fever vaccination. The chain joins TRBV6-1 to TRBJ2-1, with TRBD1 matching over 7 bases. The clonotype was recovered from a man between 18 and 29 years old who received the YFV17D yellow fever vaccine. The CDR3 is CASSRQGNYNEQFF. The CDR3 DNA follows: TGTGCCAGCAGTAGACAGGGTAATTACAATGAGCAGTTCTTC.